This TCR beta chain was profiled in a study of blood T cell repertoires in COVID-19. As handled by the study authors: Amplification from reference gene primers served as the basis for estimated nucleated cell counts. The protocol was immunoSEQ multiplex PCR, while the TCRdb copy is restricted to in-frame clones and leaves out a portion. V, J and clone size were drawn from that table, and D and trimming were deduced from the DNA. This table has around 340,000 clones, 65% to 90% appearing once. CDR1 and CDR2 (germline): LNHDA, SQIVND (reference sequence). Trimming took off 4 bases at V and 6 bases at J, with 25 bases between the two ends. The CDR3 has 18 residues.

The chain has TRBV19 and TRBJ2-1, with unresolved D. Source material: peripheral blood. This clonotype was sampled from a woman aged 55-69 years with COVID-19, enrolled during active disease. CDR3 sequence (DNA): TGTGCCAGTAGTACACAACCTACTGCGACATATACCAGCAATGAGCAGTTCTTC. It yields the protein CASSTQPTATYTSNEQFF.